These T cell receptor beta chains were read from a single sample in a study of T cell responses to AZD1222 COVID-19 vaccine. Clones were sequenced by immunoSEQ multiplex PCR, and TCRdb holds only the in-frame ones, with some missing. The table has some 92,000 clones, around 90% seen once; the top ten hold 7.5%. Sequenced here: peripheral blood, sampled on day 0 of AZD1222 vaccination. The receptors shown here come from an adult in good health. CDR3s include the opening cysteine and the closing phenylalanine or tryptophan. The order of the fields is D gene, J gene, clone size, V gene, CDR3 protein, CDR3 DNA. D genes are given only for firm matches. Not all rows give a size; the values are once, few, many and, for expanded clones, a class.

D: -; J: TRBJ1-2; size: -; V: TRBV27; CDR3: CASSLSGQGEGYGYTF; DNA: TGTGCCAGCAGTTTATCGGGGCAGGGTGAAGGCTATGGCTACACCTTC
D: TRBD1; J: TRBJ2-7; size: -; V: TRBV14; CDR3: CASSPPGQGRGEQYF; DNA: TGTGCCAGCAGCCCTCCGGGACAGGGGAGGGGCGAGCAGTACTTC
D: -; J: TRBJ2-2; size: -; V: TRBV12-3/TRBV12-4; CDR3: CASRVGSTGELFF; DNA: TGTGCCAGCAGGGTCGGGTCCACCGGGGAGCTGTTTTTT
D: -; J: TRBJ1-2; size: -; V: TRBV5-6; CDR3: CASRLITGAYGYTF; DNA: TGTGCCAGCAGATTAATTACAGGCGCCTATGGCTACACCTTC
D: TRBD1; J: TRBJ2-7; size: -; V: TRBV9; CDR3: CASSFPRDRLLRVGFYEQYF; DNA: TGTGCCAGCAGCTTTCCCCGGGACAGGCTCCTCCGAGTTGGATTTTACGAGCAGTACTTC
D: -; J: TRBJ2-3; size: -; V: TRBV3-1/TRBV3-2; CDR3: CASSQDRATDTQYF; DNA: TGTGCCAGCAGCCAAGATCGAGCGACAGATACGCAGTATTTT
D: -; J: TRBJ1-5; size: -; V: TRBV4-2; CDR3: CASSQLRDSNQPQHF; DNA: TGTGCCAGCAGCCAACTCCGGGACAGCAATCAGCCCCAGCATTTT
D: TRBD1; J: TRBJ2-4; size: -; V: TRBV11-3; CDR3: CASSTTGGENIQYF; DNA: TGTGCCAGCAGCACGACAGGGGGGGAAAACATTCAGTACTTC
D: -; J: TRBJ1-5; size: -; V: TRBV30; CDR3: CAWSIGGTGTQHF; DNA: TGTGCCTGGAGTATCGGGGGAACAGGGACCCAGCATTTT
D: -; J: TRBJ2-6; size: once; V: TRBV5-6; CDR3: CASRGLGELSGANVLTF; DNA: TGTGCCAGCCGGGGCCTCGGGGAACTCTCTGGGGCCAACGTCCTGACTTTC
D: -; J: TRBJ2-7; size: -; V: TRBV6-5; CDR3: CASSYSLADSSYEQYF; DNA: TGTGCCAGCAGTTACTCGTTGGCGGATAGCTCCTACGAGCAGTACTTC
D: -; J: TRBJ1-2; size: -; V: TRBV5-6; CDR3: CASSSGTSNYGYTF; DNA: TGTGCCAGCAGCTCCGGGACATCTAACTATGGCTACACCTTC
D: TRBD1; J: TRBJ2-7; size: -; V: TRBV19; CDR3: CASRGGTGRAYEQYF; DNA: TGTGCCAGTAGGGGGGGGACAGGGAGAGCCTACGAGCAGTACTTC
D: -; J: TRBJ1-2; size: -; V: TRBV27; CDR3: CASSLLGRDYGYTF; DNA: TGTGCCAGCAGTTTATTAGGCAGGGACTATGGCTACACCTTC
D: -; J: TRBJ2-1; size: -; V: TRBV30; CDR3: CAWTLGTQQFF; DNA: TGTGCCTGGACGCTAGGGACCCAGCAGTTCTTC
D: TRBD1; J: TRBJ1-5; size: -; V: TRBV7-8; CDR3: CASRTGENQPQHF; DNA: TGTGCCAGCAGAACAGGGGAGAATCAGCCCCAGCATTTT
D: TRBD2; J: TRBJ2-7; size: once; V: TRBV5-6; CDR3: CASSLLGGKTYEQYF; DNA: TGTGCCAGCAGCTTGTTGGGGGGGAAGACCTACGAGCAGTACTTC
D: TRBD2; J: TRBJ2-5; size: -; V: TRBV7-3; CDR3: CASSFGTSAQETQYF; DNA: TGTGCCAGCAGCTTCGGGACTAGCGCCCAAGAGACCCAGTACTTC
D: TRBD1; J: TRBJ1-2; size: -; V: TRBV12-3/TRBV12-4; CDR3: CASSSNRGGGYTF; DNA: TGTGCCAGCAGTAGTAACAGGGGAGGCGGCTACACCTTC
D: -; J: TRBJ2-7; size: -; V: TRBV5-1; CDR3: CASSLDGRREQYF; DNA: TGCGCCAGCAGCTTGGATGGCAGGCGCGAGCAGTACTTC
D: -; J: TRBJ2-3; size: -; V: TRBV4-3; CDR3: CASSQDKADTQYF; DNA: TGCGCCAGCAGCCAAGATAAAGCGGATACGCAGTATTTT
D: -; J: TRBJ1-2; size: -; V: TRBV7-3; CDR3: CASSLRVVGSYGYTF; DNA: TGTGCCAGCAGCTTAAGAGTAGTCGGGTCCTATGGCTACACCTTC
D: TRBD1; J: TRBJ2-1; size: -; V: TRBV6-5; CDR3: CASRLTGPYNEQFF; DNA: TGTGCCAGCAGATTGACAGGGCCCTACAATGAGCAGTTCTTC
D: TRBD2; J: TRBJ2-7; size: once; V: TRBV6-5; CDR3: CASSYGGSIPYEQYF; DNA: TGTGCCAGCAGTTATGGCGGGAGTATACCCTACGAGCAGTACTTC
D: TRBD1; J: TRBJ2-7; size: -; V: TRBV29-1; CDR3: CSVYLSFGTGQTYEQYF; DNA: TGCAGCGTGTATCTCTCTTTCGGGACAGGGCAAACCTACGAGCAGTACTTC